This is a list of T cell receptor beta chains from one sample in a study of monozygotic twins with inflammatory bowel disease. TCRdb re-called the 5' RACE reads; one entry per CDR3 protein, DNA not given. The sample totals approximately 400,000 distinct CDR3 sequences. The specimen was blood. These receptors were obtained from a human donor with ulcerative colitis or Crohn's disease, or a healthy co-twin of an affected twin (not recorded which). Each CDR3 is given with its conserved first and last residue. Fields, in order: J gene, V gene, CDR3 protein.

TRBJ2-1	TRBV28	CASSSGGLAAVNEQFF
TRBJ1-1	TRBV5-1	CASSSRGGAEAFF
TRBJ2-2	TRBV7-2	CASSLGTLQTGELFF
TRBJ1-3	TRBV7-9	CASMSSGGNTIYF
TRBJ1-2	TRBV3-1	CASSQDPGTGVSGYTF
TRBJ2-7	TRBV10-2	CASSGIYREDYEQYF
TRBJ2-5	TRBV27	CASNPGRARETQYF
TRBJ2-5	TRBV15	CATSSPPGRSIETQYF
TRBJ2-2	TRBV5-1	CASSSLLAGANTGELFF
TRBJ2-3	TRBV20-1	CSASPWTSGGVLGRTDTQYF
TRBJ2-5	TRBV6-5	CASSYGQGLWTQYF
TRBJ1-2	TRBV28	CASSLGLVLFAYTF
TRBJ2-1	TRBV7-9	CASSLAEGRLSNEQFF
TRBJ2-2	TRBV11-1	CASSTPLDRGPGELFF
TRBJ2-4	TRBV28	CASSFQNIQYF
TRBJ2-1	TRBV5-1	CASSPGQLSGNEQFF
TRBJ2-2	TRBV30	CAWGTSGVAGELFF
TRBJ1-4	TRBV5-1	CASSFGAGQGNEKLFF
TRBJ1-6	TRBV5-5	CASSWGQGASPLHF
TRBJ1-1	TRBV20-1	CSGQRPLMNTEAFF
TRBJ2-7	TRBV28	CASSFSAPLTYEQYF
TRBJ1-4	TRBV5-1	CASSLRGPFRGATNEKLFF
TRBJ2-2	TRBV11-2	CASSLLGRELFF
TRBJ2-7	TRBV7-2	CASSLAPLGAAKYEQYF
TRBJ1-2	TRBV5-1	CASSRVGQGRNYGYTF
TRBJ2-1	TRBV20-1	CSARDSRGLDEQFF
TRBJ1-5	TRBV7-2	CASSLGGWGYNQPQHF
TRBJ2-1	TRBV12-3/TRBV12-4	CASSGRGPGSYNEQFF
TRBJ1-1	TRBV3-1	CASSQTLNTEAFF
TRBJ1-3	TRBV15	CATSRQRGSGNTIYF
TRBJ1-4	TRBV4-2	CASSQDLNEKLFF
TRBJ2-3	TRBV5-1	CASSLTGGTSGQYF
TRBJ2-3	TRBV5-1	CASSAVSTDTQYF
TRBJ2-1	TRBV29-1	CSTPRTGQGGLVEQFF
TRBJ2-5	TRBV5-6	CASSLKLASRGETQYF
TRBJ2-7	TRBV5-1	CASSLPDSSYEQYF
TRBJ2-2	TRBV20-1	CSALLGSGGELFF
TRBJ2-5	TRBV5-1	CASSLDSVETQYF
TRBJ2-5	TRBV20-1	CSACRDLSNETQYF
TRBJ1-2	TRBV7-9	CASSLREYGYTF
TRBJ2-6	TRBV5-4	CAIDRAPSGANVLTF
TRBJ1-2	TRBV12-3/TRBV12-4	CASGTRSGYTARSGYTF
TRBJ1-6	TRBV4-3	CASSQNTGRDSPLHF
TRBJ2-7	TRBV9	CASSVAPAENYEQYF
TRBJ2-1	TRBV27	CASSFRLANEQFF
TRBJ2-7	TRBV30	CAWSWDSRYEQYF